This record covers a single T cell receptor (beta chain). Its antigen specificity is not known. No quality values exist for individual bases; no much larger clone is one base distant. Spanning cysteine to phenylalanine, the CDR3 consists of 15 amino acids. The DNA shown is the 45-base CDR3, in frame from base 1. CDR1 and CDR2, per the germline V gene, are SGHRS and YFSETQ. Clipping removes 6 bases from V and 6 bases from J, with 13 as the unmatched junction base count. The collaborating institutions used their own protocols to collect whole blood in K2EDTA tubes. For TCRbeta analysis, collaborators shipped samples as frozen whole blood, isolated PBMCs, or DNA extracted from either of those sample types. This record belongs to a study of blood T cell repertoires in COVID-19 (dated by TCRdb to between 2020 and 2021). Looking at the study overall: Samples covering the acute and convalescent phases of COVID-19 were provided by collaborators in the United States, Italy and Spain. The material from the prospective study consisted of cDNA or gDNA derived from T cells, B-cell-depleted T cells, or PBMCs. Subjects who had been exposed to COVID-19, were actively infected with it, or had recovered from it provided the deeply sampled blood TCRbeta repertoires that made up the dataset. A freely available public database, intended as a resource for researchers studying the immune response to SARS-CoV-2, is where the repertoires were released. Samples came from the ongoing ImmuneRACE study (first 160 participants) plus 1,254 subjects from 6 global collaborators. A de-identified subject ID, COVID-19 status, age in years and sex were almost always included in the sample metadata. Where HLA class I and class II types were available, the types were taken from metadata supplied by the sample provider, not from assay-based typing.

TCRbeta CDR3 regions were amplified from genomic DNA by means of the immunoSEQ Assay, a bias-controlled multiplex PCR. The original pipeline was this. The number of nucleated cells in each sample was estimated by amplification of reference gene primers within the assay. To quantify the absolute abundance of each unique TCRbeta CDR3 rearrangement, sequence reads were collapsed and filtered. For each sample, productive Simpson clonality was calculated by taking the square root of Simpson's diversity index across productive rearrangements. In TCRdb, the immuneACCESS table is reduced to in-frame sequences with V and J assigned. These tables do not hold every clone; where another copy was compared, an unresolved V gene accounts for under half, and the others remain unexplained. V and J calls plus clone size are reproduced from that table; the DNA served to infer D and trimming. The sample table holds roughly 120,000 clones, of which roughly 80% were seen once. The top ten clonotypes cover 12% of the sample.

Broad study findings and their caveats: The amount of clinical and demographic metadata varied by source and participant and was provided uncurated.

The chain is assembled from TRBV5-1 and TRBJ1-1, with 8 central nucleotides matching TRBD1. Sequenced: peripheral blood. This TCR came from a woman aged 55-70 years with acute or convalescent COVID-19. DNA sequence: TGCGCCAGCACCCCTACCCAGGGGGCGTTGTCTGAAGCTTTCTTT. This encodes CASTPTQGALSEAFF. The reference TRBV5-1 and TRBJ1-1 proteins fill in what lies around the CDR3, so the full variable domain reads KAGVTQTPRYLIKTRGQQVTLSCSPISGHRSVSWYQQTPGQGLQFLFEYFSETQRNKGNFPGRFSGRQFSNSRSEMNVSTLELGDSALYLCASTPTQGALSEAFFGQGTRLTVV.